This T cell receptor (beta chain) was recorded in a study of blood T cell repertoires in COVID-19. CDR1 and CDR2 (germline): ENHRY, SYGVKD. This CDR3 region has 15 residues. Trimming removed 5 bases at V and 1 base at J, with 12 bases between. The table came from immunoSEQ multiplex PCR; TCRdb's copy has only in-frame clones and leaves some out. The table shows about 240,000 clones, with about 83% occurring only once. The sequence came from a woman between 35 and 50 years old who had been exposed to COVID-19. V usage is TRBV10-3 and J usage is TRBJ1-5; the D is unclear. The sequencing sample was made of PBMCs or T cells enriched from blood (not recorded which). CDR3 DNA: TGTGCCATCAGTAACAATCCAGCGAGCAATCAGCCCCAGCATTTT. It codes for CAISNNPASNQPQHF.